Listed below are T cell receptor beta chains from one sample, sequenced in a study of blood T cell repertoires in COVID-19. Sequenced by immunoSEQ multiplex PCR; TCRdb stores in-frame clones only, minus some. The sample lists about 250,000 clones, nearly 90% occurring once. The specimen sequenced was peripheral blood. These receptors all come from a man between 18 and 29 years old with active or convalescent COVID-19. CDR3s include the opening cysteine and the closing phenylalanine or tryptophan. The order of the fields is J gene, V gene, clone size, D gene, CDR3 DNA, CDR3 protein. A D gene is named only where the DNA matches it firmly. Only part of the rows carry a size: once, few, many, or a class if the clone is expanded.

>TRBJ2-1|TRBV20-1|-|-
TGCAGTGCCCCCTCCGGACAGCAGCAGTTCTTC
CSAPSGQQQFF
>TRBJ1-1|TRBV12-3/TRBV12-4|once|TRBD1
TGTGCCAGCAGTACAGGGGCCACTGAAGCTTTCTTT
CASSTGATEAFF
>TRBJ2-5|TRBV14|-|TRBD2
TGTGCCAGCAGCCAAGATCTAGCGGGGGGTCGGGAGACCCAGTACTTC
CASSQDLAGGRETQYF
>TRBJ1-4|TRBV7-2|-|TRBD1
TGTGCCAGCAGCTTAGTGGCAGGGGGTGTTGAAAAACTGTTTTTT
CASSLVAGGVEKLFF
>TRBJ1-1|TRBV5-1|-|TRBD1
TGCGCCAGCAGCTTGGGAGTCAGGGGGCAGGGCACTGAAGCTTTCTTT
CASSLGVRGQGTEAFF
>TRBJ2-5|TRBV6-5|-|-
TGTGCCAGCAGTTACGGTCCAACTGAGGGAGAGACCCAGTACTTC
CASSYGPTEGETQYF
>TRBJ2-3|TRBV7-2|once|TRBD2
TGTGCCAGCAGCTTCCCAGGCGGGGGGGTTGAAGATACGCAGTATTTT
CASSFPGGGVEDTQYF
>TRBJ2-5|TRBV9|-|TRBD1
TGTGCCAGCAGCGTATCCCAGGGGGCGGGGGAGACCCAGTACTTC
CASSVSQGAGETQYF
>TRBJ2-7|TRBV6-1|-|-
TGTGCCAGCAGTGATCCGGGGTTGGGCGAGCAGTACTTC
CASSDPGLGEQYF
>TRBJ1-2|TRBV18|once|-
TGTGCCAGCTCGCCCGGGGTGGTTGCGTATGGCTACACCTTC
CASSPGVVAYGYTF
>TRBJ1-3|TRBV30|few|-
TGTGCCTGGAGGGGGGACGGGGGAGCTGGAAACACCATATATTTT
CAWRGDGGAGNTIYF
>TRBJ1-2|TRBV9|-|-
TGTGCCAGCAGCCCCGCACCTACAGGGACCGTTGGCTACACCTTC
CASSPAPTGTVGYTF
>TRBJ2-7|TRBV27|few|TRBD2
TGTGCCAGCAGTTTAGGACTAGGAAGCTCCTACGAGCAGTACTTC
CASSLGLGSSYEQYF
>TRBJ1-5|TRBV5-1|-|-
TGCGCCAGCAGCTCCGCGGGGAATGTAGGTCAGCCCCAGCATTTT
CASSSAGNVGQPQHF
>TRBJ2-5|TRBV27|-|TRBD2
TGTGCCAGCAGCCGGGGGACTAGGGGAGGCGAGACCCAGTACTTC
CASSRGTRGGETQYF
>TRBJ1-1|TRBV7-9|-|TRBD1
TGTGCCAGCAGCTTAGCCGTCGGGACAGGGGGCGCCTACACTGAAGCTTTCTTT
CASSLAVGTGGAYTEAFF
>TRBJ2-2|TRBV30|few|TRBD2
TGTGCCTGGAGCCCACCGGGACTAGCGGGGGGCGGAGGCACCGGGGAGCTGTTTTTT
CAWSPPGLAGGGGTGELFF
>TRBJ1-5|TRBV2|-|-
TGTGCCAGCAGTGATAGTTCTGGGAGGGAGCCCCAGCATTTT
CASSDSSGREPQHF
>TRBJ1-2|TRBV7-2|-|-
TGTGCCAGCACCTTACCGGGGGGGGCTGGCTACACCTTC
CASTLPGGAGYTF
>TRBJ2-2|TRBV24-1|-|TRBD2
TGTGCCACCGAGGGACTAGCGGCGAACACCGGGGAGCTGTTTTTT
CATEGLAANTGELFF
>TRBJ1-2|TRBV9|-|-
TGTGCCAGCAGCGCTGGAGGACAGAGAGACTATGGCTACACCTTC
CASSAGGQRDYGYTF
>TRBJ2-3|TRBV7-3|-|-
TGTGCCAGCAGCCTCCTCGACGGCGGGGATACGCAGTATTTT
CASSLLDGGDTQYF
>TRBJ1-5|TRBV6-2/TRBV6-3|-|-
TGTGCCAGCAGTTACTCGAGCGCCGCGGGGGCTCAGCCCCAGCATTTT
CASSYSSAAGAQPQHF
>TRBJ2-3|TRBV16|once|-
TGTGCCAGCAGCCGTCGACAGGCTAGCACAGATACGCAGTATTTT
CASSRRQASTDTQYF
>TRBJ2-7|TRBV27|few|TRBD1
TGTGCCAGCAGTCCGGGACAGGGAACCTACGAGCAGTACTTC
CASSPGQGTYEQYF
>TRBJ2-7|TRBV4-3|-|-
TGCGCCAGCAGCCAAGATAGGGTCCGGGGGAACGAGCAGTACTTC
CASSQDRVRGNEQYF
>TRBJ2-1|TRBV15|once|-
TGTGCCACCAGCAGAGACCCCAGCGGATGGAAGTTCTTC
CATSRDPSGWKFF
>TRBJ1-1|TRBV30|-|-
TGTGCCGTTGATCAGTGGACAGTGGACGACACTGAAGCTTTCTTT
CAVDQWTVDDTEAFF
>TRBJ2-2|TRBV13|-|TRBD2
TGTGCCAGCAGCTTGGAGCGGGGGTACACCGGGGAGCTGTTTTTT
CASSLERGYTGELFF
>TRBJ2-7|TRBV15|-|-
TGTGCCACCAGCAGAGATGGTAGCTCCGAGCAGTACTTC
CATSRDGSSEQYF
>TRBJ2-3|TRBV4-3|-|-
TGCGCCAGCAGCCCCGCCGGCGGGCCAACCACAGATACGCAGTATTTT
CASSPAGGPTTDTQYF
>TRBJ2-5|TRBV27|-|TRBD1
TGTGCCAGCTCATACAGGGGCGAGACCCAGTACTTC
CASSYRGETQYF
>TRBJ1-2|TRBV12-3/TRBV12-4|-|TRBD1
TGTGCCAGCAGTTTCAGGGGGGACTATGGCTACACCTTC
CASSFRGDYGYTF
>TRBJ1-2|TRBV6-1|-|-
TGTGCCAGCAGTGAAAACACCTGGACAGACGACTATGGCTACACCTTC
CASSENTWTDDYGYTF
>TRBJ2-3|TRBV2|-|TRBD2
TGTGCCAGCTTCGATAGCGGGGGGGAGGATACGCAGTATTTT
CASFDSGGEDTQYF
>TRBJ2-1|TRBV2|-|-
TGTGCCAGCAGGACTGTCTCCTACAATGAGCAGTTCTTC
CASRTVSYNEQFF
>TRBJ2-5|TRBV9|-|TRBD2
TGTGCCAGCAGCGTAGCTAGCGGGGGGGCCGGTGAGACCCAGTACTTC
CASSVASGGAGETQYF
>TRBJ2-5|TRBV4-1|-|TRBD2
TGCGCCAGCAGCCAAGATCGGACTAGCGGGAGCCAGTACCAAGAGACCCAGTACTTC
CASSQDRTSGSQYQETQYF
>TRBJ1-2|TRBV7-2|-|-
TGTGCCAGCAGCTACTGGGGCGGCAGGGCTGGAGATGGCTACACCTTC
CASSYWGGRAGDGYTF
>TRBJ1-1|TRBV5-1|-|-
TGCGCCAGCAGCTTGGACTCGGGGATCTACACTGAAGCTTTCTTT
CASSLDSGIYTEAFF
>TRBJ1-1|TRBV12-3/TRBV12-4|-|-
TGTGCCAGCAGTTTACAGGGTAGCACTGAAGCTTTCTTT
CASSLQGSTEAFF
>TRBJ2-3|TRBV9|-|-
TGTGCCAGCAGCGTAGAAGGGGGTGGAGATACGCAGTATTTT
CASSVEGGGDTQYF
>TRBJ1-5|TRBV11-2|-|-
TGTGCCAGCAGCCAGTACAATCAGCCCCAGCATTTT
CASSQYNQPQHF
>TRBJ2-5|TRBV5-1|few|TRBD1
TGCGCCAGCAGCTCCGGACAGGGCCAAGAGACCCAGTACTTC
CASSSGQGQETQYF
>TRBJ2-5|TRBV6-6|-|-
TGTGCCAGCAGTTACTCGACCCTAGTGTCAGAGACCCAGTACTTC
CASSYSTLVSETQYF
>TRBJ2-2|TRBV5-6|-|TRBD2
TGTGCCAGCAGCTTGGGCCTGCGCGGGGGGGCTTCCACCGGGGAGCTGTTTTTT
CASSLGLRGGASTGELFF